The 25 T cell receptor beta chains below were found in one sample sequenced in a study of control samples from healthy donors and cancer patients (dated by TCRdb to about 2020). Receptor libraries were prepared by the immunoSEQ multiplex PCR assay. TCRdb stores this immuneACCESS table with in-frame sequences only. Part of the clones is absent; in the studies checked, under half of the shortfall reflects unresolved V genes, and no reason is known for the rest. This sample has about 130,000 clones in its table, and about 93% of those were observed once. The ten largest make up roughly 2.5% of the sample. Sequenced input: blood. These receptors all come from a man aged 18 to 29 in good health.

This chain joins TRBV12-3 or TRBV12-4 and TRBJ1-5; TRBD1 matches at 8 bases. This CDR3 has 12 amino acids. The V gene end was trimmed by 8 bases and the J gene end by 6 bases; junction bases not matched to a gene: 3. The chain's CDR3 is CASGTGPQPQHF. CDR3 nucleotide sequence: TGTGCCAGCGGGACAGGCCCTCAGCCCCAGCATTTT.

The chain couples TRBV9 to TRBJ1-3; D gene unclear. V shed 3 bases and J shed 0 bases, with 10 bases lying between them. The CDR3 sequence is 15 residues long. CDR1 SGDLS and CDR2 YYNGEE come from the germline V gene. The CDR3 region is CASSGAPSSGNTIYF. For the CDR3, the DNA is TGTGCCAGCAGCGGAGCCCCGAGCTCTGGAAACACCATATATTTT.

The chain combines TRBV19 with TRBJ1-3, with TRBD1 identical over 7 bases. Per germline, CDR1 LNHDA and CDR2 SQIVND (reference sequence). The CDR3 covers 17 residues. V shed 6 bases, J shed 0 bases, and the junction held 11 bases outside the gene matches. The DNA for the CDR3 is TGTGCCAGTAGCAACACCGGGACAGCCGTCTCTGGAAACACCATATATTTT. Translation gives CASSNTGTAVSGNTIYF.

The chain links TRBV3-1 (or the pseudogene TRBV3-2) to TRBJ1-4; possibly TRBD1 for D (5 bases). The V and J ends lost 1 base and 7 bases respectively, with 13 bases between them. The CDR3 consists of 15 residues. Germline V gives CDR1 LGHDT, CDR2 YNNKEL (reference sequence). CDR3 residues: CASSQGAREGEKLFF. CDR3 in DNA: TGTGCCAGCAGCCAAGGGGCCAGGGAAGGTGAAAAACTGTTTTTT.

The rearrangement joins TRBV27 to TRBJ1-1; D unresolved. This CDR3 is built from 13 residues. Trimming cost V 5 bases and J 0 bases, with 7 bases left between them. CDR1 and CDR2 from the germline V gene are MNHEY and SMNVEV (reference sequence). CDR3: CASSPSMNTEAFF. CDR3 DNA sequence: TGTGCCAGCAGTCCTTCTATGAACACTGAAGCTTTCTTT.

The chain recombines TRBV11-3 with TRBJ2-2; 10 positions match TRBD2. The J segment lost 8 bases and the V segment lost 5 bases, leaving 11 bases of the junction unmatched. Germline V lookup: CDR1 SGHNT, CDR2 YENEEA. CDR3 length: 16 residues. The CDR3 DNA sequence: TGTGCCAGCAGCCCCGGTGGGCTAGCGGGAGTTGGGGAGCTGTTTTTT. This codes for CASSPGGLAGVGELFF.

The chain uses TRBV24-1 and TRBJ1-2, with TRBD1 identical over 7 bases. The CDR3 is made up of 14 amino acids. Germline lookup yields CDR1 KGHDR and CDR2 SFDVKD. J was trimmed by 2 bases and V by 9 bases; bases with no gene match: 8. DNA for the CDR3: TGTGCCACCTCCCGGACAGGTATCAACTATGGCTACACCTTC. It encodes CATSRTGINYGYTF.

This sequence joins TRBV3-1 (or the pseudogene TRBV3-2) and TRBJ2-7, with 7 bases lining up with TRBD2. Trimming cost V 8 bases and J 5 bases; bases outside gene matches: 6. CDR3 length: 12 amino acids. Germline V gene lookup returns CDR1 LGHDT and CDR2 YNNKEL (reference sequence). CDR3 coding DNA: TGTGCCAGCGGGGAGGGTATCAACGAGCAGTACTTC. Protein product: CASGEGINEQYF.

The chain has TRBV12-3 or TRBV12-4 and TRBJ1-5; a weak D match, TRBD1 (5 bases). V shed 5 bases and J shed 9 bases, with 8 bases lying between them. The CDR3 spans 11 residues. CDR3 DNA sequence: TGTGCCAGCAGTCTCCAGGGGCCCCAGCATTTT. As protein: CASSLQGPQHF.

This clone appeared a single time. The V and J genes are TRBV30 and TRBJ2-6, with D perhaps matching TRBD1 (6 bases). The V gene's germline CDR1 is GTSNPN and CDR2 SVGIG (reference sequence). This CDR3 comprises 12 residues. Trimming left V 2 bases short and J 10 bases short, with 9 bases between. Written as DNA, the CDR3 is TGTGCCTGGAGTCCTCAGGGGAACGTCCTGACTTTC. Translating gives CAWSPQGNVLTF.

In this sample, this clone turned up once. V gene TRBV11-2 combines with J gene TRBJ1-4; D possibly corresponds to TRBD1 (6 bases). Germline assignment: CDR1 SGHAT and CDR2 FQNNGV. Trimming pared 0 bases from V and 8 bases from J, leaving 13 bases between. There are 15 residues in the CDR3. In nucleotides, the CDR3 is TGTGCCAGCAGCTTAGATCAGGGGCGGGCGGAAAAACTGTTTTTT. Protein sequence: CASSLDQGRAEKLFF.

The chain joins TRBV7-6 to TRBJ2-7, with a weak D call TRBD1 (5 bases). Germline V gene sequence: CDR1 SGHVS, CDR2 FNYEAQ. V lost 3 bases to trimming and J lost 0 bases, with 12 bases between them. This CDR3 is built from 15 residues. Here the CDR3 DNA reads TGTGCCAGCAGCTTCGGACACCCTAGCTCCTACGAGCAGTACTTC. Translated: CASSFGHPSSYEQYF.

This chain uses TRBV12-5 with TRBJ1-3; the match to TRBD1 covers 7 bases. Germline V gene lookup returns CDR1 LGHNT and CDR2 FRNRAP. There are 17 residues in the CDR3. J gave up 3 bases and V 0 bases, and 8 bases lay outside the gene matches. Here the CDR3 reads CASGLVLPGGSGNTIYF. The CDR3, as DNA: TGTGCTAGTGGTTTGGTATTGCCAGGGGGAAGTGGAAACACCATATATTTT.

The chain uses TRBV4-3 and TRBJ2-1; TRBD1 might be the D (6 bases). Germline CDR1 and CDR2: LGHNA and YSLEER. Trimming pared 5 bases from V and 9 bases from J, leaving 14 bases between. This CDR3 region has 13 residues. DNA of the CDR3: TGCGCCAGCAGCTGGACAGTGGGTTCTGAGCAGTTCTTC. It codes for CASSWTVGSEQFF.

This chain connects TRBV5-1 to TRBJ2-1; 8 bases agree with TRBD2. V trimming: 2 bases; J trimming: 1 base; junction bases outside the gene matches: 2. This CDR3 spans 15 amino acids. Germline V gene sequence: CDR1 SGHRS, CDR2 YFSETQ. The CDR3 is CASSLSGGSYNEQFF. CDR3 DNA: TGCGCCAGCAGCTTAAGCGGGGGATCCTACAATGAGCAGTTCTTC.

The chain links TRBV30 to TRBJ2-3; TRBD2 aligns across 7 bases. Per germline, CDR1 GTSNPN and CDR2 SVGIG (reference sequence). CDR3 length: 15 residues. V lost 1 base and J lost 0; bases outside the gene matches: 4. The CDR3 DNA reads as TGTGCCTGGAGTGGAGCGGGAATTAGCACAGATACGCAGTATTTT. Translated: CAWSGAGISTDTQYF.

The chain carries TRBV5-4 and TRBJ2-5, with D perhaps matching TRBD2 (5 bases). V lost 0 bases to trimming and J lost 5 bases, with 8 bases between them. Looked up from germline, CDR1 is SGHNT and CDR2 is YYREEE (reference sequence). This CDR3 comprises 13 residues. CDR3: CASSLERRETQYF. The CDR3 DNA reads TGTGCCAGCAGCTTGGAGCGGAGGGAGACCCAGTACTTC.

This rearrangement joins TRBV11-2 to TRBJ2-3; maybe TRBD1 (7 bases). Germline CDR1 reads SGHAT; CDR2 reads FQNNGV. This CDR3 has 14 amino acids. CDR3 residues: CAVGGGLRTDTQYF. In DNA, the CDR3 is TGTGCTGTTGGAGGGGGCCTACGCACAGATACGCAGTATTTT. Combining the CDR3 with reference TRBV11-2 and TRBJ2-3 gives the whole variable domain EAGVAQSPRYKIIEKRQSVAFWCNPISGHATLYWYQQILGQGPKLLIQFQNNGVVDDSQLPKDRFSAERLKGVDSTLKIQPAKLEDSAVYLCAVGGGLRTDTQYFGPGTRLTVL.

V is TRBV25-1 and J is TRBJ1-1; D call uncertain. There are 13 residues in the CDR3. Looked up from germline, CDR1 is MGHDK and CDR2 is SYGVNS. V lost 5 bases and J lost 8, with 15 bases in between. The CDR3 spells CASSPAGEREAFF. The DNA of the CDR3 is TGTGCCAGCAGTCCCGCGGGAGAACGCGAAGCTTTCTTT.

The gene calls are TRBV2 and TRBJ2-2; 9 bases align to TRBD1. Unmatched junction bases numbered 5, after V lost 5 bases and J lost 4 bases. From germline, CDR1 is SNHLY and CDR2 FYNNEI. There are 15 residues in the CDR3. In nucleotides, the CDR3 is TGTGCCAGCAGTACCCGGGACAGGGTCACCGGGGAGCTGTTTTTT. Protein sequence: CASSTRDRVTGELFF. The full variable domain, in which reference TRBV2 and TRBJ2-2 provide the parts outside the CDR3, is EPEVTQTPSHQVTQMGQEVILRCVPISNHLYFYWYRQILGQKVEFLVSFYNNEISEKSEIFDDQFSVERPDGSNFTLKIRSTKLEDSAMYFCASSTRDRVTGELFFGEGSRLTVL.

This clone appeared once. V usage is TRBV18 and J usage is TRBJ2-7; no clear D gene. Germline lookup yields CDR1 KGHSH and CDR2 LQKENI. The CDR3 extends over 11 amino acids. V was trimmed by 5 bases and J by 4 bases, leaving 6 bases between them. CDR3 nucleotides: TGTGCCAGCTCAGATCGTTACGAGCAGTACTTC. Encoded protein: CASSDRYEQYF.

This chain uses TRBV7-9 with TRBJ1-4; D might be TRBD1 (6 bases). This CDR3 has 13 amino acids. Trimming took 8 bases from V and 8 from J, leaving 15 bases between them. Germline values: CDR1 SEHNR, CDR2 FQNEAQ (reference sequence). The CDR3 nucleotides are TGTGCCAGCGCACAGGGATTCCACGAAAAACTGTTTTTT. It yields the protein CASAQGFHEKLFF.

This sequence joins TRBV12-3 or TRBV12-4 and TRBJ2-5; D is ambiguous. V was trimmed by 5 bases and J by 1 base, leaving 8 bases between them. The CDR3 contains 13 residues. This CDR3 is CASSPNFQETQYF. As DNA, the CDR3 is TGTGCCAGCAGTCCCAATTTCCAAGAGACCCAGTACTTC.

This clone appeared once. Here the CDR3 DNA reads TGTGCCAGCAGTGAAGCGCTTAGGGATAGGGGCTACACCTTC. It is translated as CASSEALRDRGYTF. V and J are TRBV2 and TRBJ1-2; D gene uncertain. The CDR3 sequence is 14 residues long. V was pared by 0 bases and J by 8 bases, with 13 bases between. Germline V lookup: CDR1 SNHLY, CDR2 FYNNEI. Drawing the rest from reference TRBV2 and TRBJ1-2, the complete variable domain is EPEVTQTPSHQVTQMGQEVILRCVPISNHLYFYWYRQILGQKVEFLVSFYNNEISEKSEIFDDQFSVERPDGSNFTLKIRSTKLEDSAMYFCASSEALRDRGYTFGSGTRLTVV.

This chain connects TRBV19 to TRBJ2-5; 14 positions match TRBD2. The V and J ends lost 1 base and 4 bases, in that order; junction bases with no gene match: 5. From germline, CDR1 is LNHDA and CDR2 SQIVND (reference sequence). CDR3 length equals 17 residues. CDR3 sequence (DNA): TGTGCCAGTAGTATAGTGGGACTAGCGGGAGTCGGAGAGACCCAGTACTTC. Translated: CASSIVGLAGVGETQYF. Full variable domain (outside the CDR3, taken from reference TRBV19 and TRBJ2-5): DGGITQSPKYLFRKEGQNVTLSCEQNLNHDAMYWYRQDPGQGLRLIYYSQIVNDFQKGDIAEGYSVSREKKESFPLTVTSAQKNPTAFYLCASSIVGLAGVGETQYFGPGTRLLVL.